The 30 T cell receptor beta chains in this list originate from one sample, sequenced in a study of blood T cells in healthy people across ages. Primers used in a second PCR of roughly 6 to 12 cycles were a sample-barcoded 5' primer and a J-beta primer mix. TCRdb ran MiXCR on the 5' RACE reads and lists one entry per CDR3 protein. The data show about 1.8 million distinct CDR3 sequences, approximately 50% seen once. Sequencing was performed on blood. These receptors all stem from a woman aged 40 to 50 in good health.

There are a few counts of this clonotype. The CDR3 loop is CASRRFRRGSYEQYF. As DNA, the CDR3 is TGCGCCAGCAGACGTTTTCGGAGGGGATCCTACGAGCAGTACTTC. The chain joins TRBV4-3 to TRBJ2-7; D is possibly TRBD2 (6 bases). The CDR3 totals 15 residues. Between the trimmed V and J ends, which lost 6 bases and 1 base, there was a span of 16 bases. The germline V gene encodes CDR1 LGHNA and CDR2 YSLEER.

J is TRBJ2-1 and V is TRBV5-1, with TRBD2 matching over 7 bases. Germline CDR1 SGHRS, CDR2 YFSETQ. Trimming took 1 base from V and 8 from J; bases not matched to a gene: 9. CDR3 size: 15 residues. CDR3 region: CASSLSGVLEDEQFF. CDR3 in DNA: TGCGCCAGCAGCTTGAGCGGGGTCTTGGAGGATGAGCAGTTCTTC.

The DNA of the CDR3 is TGTGCCAGCAGCCCCACCGACAGCAATGAGCAGTTCTTC. Protein: CASSPTDSNEQFF. J is TRBJ2-1 and V is TRBV13; weak D call: TRBD1 (5 bases). Germline-derived CDR1 and CDR2 are PRHDT and FYEKMQ (reference sequence). V was cut by 5 bases and J by 6 bases, with 11 bases left in between. The length of the CDR3 is 13 residues.

This rearrangement joins TRBV29-1 to TRBJ2-1; D perhaps matches TRBD2 (7 bases). The ends were cut back, 6 bases at V and 8 bases at J, with 17 bases in the middle. The CDR3 is 13 amino acids. The germline CDR1 and CDR2 sequences are SQVTM and ANQGSEA. The DNA of the CDR3 is TGCAGCGTCCGAGGGGGGGGGCAGGATGAGCAGTTCTTC. It codes for CSVRGGGQDEQFF.

This clonotype has only one observation. The rearrangement joins TRBV20-1 to TRBJ2-5, with 7 bases matching TRBD2. Unmatched junction bases numbered 6, after V lost 5 bases and J lost 0 bases. This CDR3 has 14 amino acids. Germline lookup yields CDR1 DFQATT and CDR2 SNEGSKA (reference sequence). CDR3 loop: CSAGPRGNQETQYF. As DNA, the CDR3 is TGCAGTGCTGGACCGCGGGGGAACCAAGAGACCCAGTACTTC.

This chain uses TRBV7-8 with TRBJ1-4; possible D gene TRBD1, 5 bases. Germline V gene data show CDR1 as SGHVS and CDR2 as FQNEAQ. CDR3 length: 15 residues. V was pared by 5 bases and J by 5 bases, with 15 bases between. This chain's CDR3 is CASSLRDGVNEKLFF. CDR3 nucleotides: TGTGCCAGCAGCCTAAGGGACGGCGTCAATGAAAAACTGTTTTTT.

The V and J genes are TRBV20-1 and TRBJ2-7; 7 bases line up with TRBD2. Germline values: CDR1 DFQATT, CDR2 SNEGSKA (reference sequence). CDR3 length equals 14 residues. V lost 3 bases to trimming and J lost 5 bases; unmatched junction nucleotides: 10. DNA for the CDR3: TGCAGTGCTAGCCCACTGACTAGCATCCACGAGCAGTACTTC. This encodes CSASPLTSIHEQYF.

This clonotype was counted only a few times. The chain links TRBV4-3 to TRBJ2-1; 9 bases align to TRBD2. V lost 3 bases to trimming and J lost 2 bases; unmatched junction nucleotides: 11. Germline V gives CDR1 LGHNA, CDR2 YSLEER. This CDR3 contains 18 residues. The CDR3 sequence is CASSHHARGGHPYNEQFF. The CDR3, as DNA: TGCGCCAGCAGCCACCACGCGCGGGGGGGACACCCCTACAATGAGCAGTTCTTC.

The chain recombines TRBV4-3 with TRBJ2-5, with 7 nucleotides matching TRBD1. This CDR3 spans 14 amino acids. Germline CDR1 and CDR2: LGHNA and YSLEER. Losses at the gene ends were 4 bases for V and 4 bases for J; bases not matched to a gene: 6. The CDR3 loop is CASSPSPGGETQYF. As DNA, the CDR3 is TGCGCCAGCAGCCCAAGTCCAGGGGGAGAGACCCAGTACTTC.

The CDR3 loop is CASSIGDNEQFF. The CDR3 nucleotides are TGTGCCAGTAGTATCGGGGACAATGAGCAGTTCTTC. This chain links TRBV19 with TRBJ2-1, with D tentatively TRBD2 (5 bases). There are 12 residues in the CDR3. CDR1 LNHDA and CDR2 SQIVND come from the germline V gene (reference sequence). V shed 3 bases and J shed 5 bases, with 5 bases lying between them.

CDR3: CASSLETNYEQYF. CDR3 bases: TGTGCCAGCAGCTTAGAGACAAACTACGAGCAGTACTTC. The V call is TRBV11-2, the J call TRBJ2-7; D is unclear. Germline lookup yields CDR1 SGHAT and CDR2 FQNNGV. Trimming removed 0 bases at V and 3 bases at J, with 6 bases between. CDR3 size: 13 residues.

This clonotype was recorded many times. The rearrangement uses TRBV6-5 and TRBJ2-3; D not certain. Trimming stripped 5 bases from V and 1 base from J, with 13 bases between. The CDR3 is 15 amino acids. The germline V gene has CDR1 MNHEY and CDR2 SVGAGI. CDR3 protein: CASSPIGAGTDTQYF. The CDR3 nucleotides are TGTGCCAGCAGTCCTATCGGAGCCGGCACAGATACGCAGTATTTT.

The chain employs TRBV4-3 and TRBJ1-5, with D perhaps TRBD1 (6 bases). This CDR3 is 15 amino acids long. Looked up from germline, CDR1 is LGHNA and CDR2 is YSLEER. The V end lost 10 bases, the J end lost 5 bases, and 21 bases lay between the germline ends. CDR3 loop: CANRDERGADQPQHF. Here the CDR3 DNA reads TGCGCCAACAGGGACGAAAGGGGGGCCGATCAGCCCCAGCATTTT.

V and J are TRBV5-1 and TRBJ2-3, with D maybe TRBD1 (5 bases). V was pared by 4 bases and J by 3 bases, with 15 bases between. In germline, CDR1 is SGHRS, CDR2 YFSETQ. This CDR3 is built from 15 residues. CDR3 protein: CASSPGSVGTDTQYF. For the CDR3, the DNA is TGCGCCAGCAGCCCAGGGTCAGTGGGTACAGATACGCAGTATTTT.

This clonotype was counted a few times. The chain recombines TRBV5-1 with TRBJ1-2; D remains unclear. The CDR3 is 13 residues long. Germline CDR1 SGHRS, CDR2 YFSETQ. Trimming shortened V by 0 bases and J by 7 bases, and 10 bases separated the two germline ends. The CDR3 sequence: CASSLGGESGYTF. Here the CDR3 DNA reads TGCGCCAGCAGCTTGGGCGGCGAAAGTGGCTACACCTTC.

The chain recombines TRBV12-3 or TRBV12-4 with TRBJ1-2, with a tentative D call TRBD1 (6 bases). This CDR3 has 13 amino acids. With 6 bases removed from V and 6 bases from J, the gap between germline ends came to 14 bases. In DNA, the CDR3 is TGTGCCAGCAGGACAGGTCCCGGCGATGGCTACACCTTC. This sequence encodes CASRTGPGDGYTF.

The chain recombines TRBV6-6 with TRBJ2-3; 9 bases are shared with TRBD1. CDR1 is MNHNY and CDR2 is SVGAGI in the germline V gene (reference sequence). J was trimmed by 4 bases and V by 6 bases; bases with no gene match: 8. This CDR3 has 15 amino acids. In DNA, the CDR3 is TGTGCCAGCAGGGCTAGGGACAGGGTCCCAGATACGCAGTATTTT. Its protein is CASRARDRVPDTQYF.

This chain connects TRBV5-1 to TRBJ2-7; 7 bases map to TRBD1. Germline V gene lookup returns CDR1 SGHRS and CDR2 YFSETQ. This CDR3 has 14 residues. After removal of 0 bases from V and 4 bases from J, the junction contained 4 bases not matched to a gene. CDR3 sequence reads: CASSLARGYYEQYF. DNA of the CDR3: TGCGCCAGCAGCTTGGCCAGGGGGTATTACGAGCAGTACTTC.

The V and J genes are TRBV3-1 and TRBJ1-2, with 9 bases identical to TRBD1. The length of the CDR3 is 16 residues. Germline CDR1 and CDR2: LGHDT and YNNKEL (reference sequence). Trimming at V came to 4 bases and at J to 0 bases, leaving 6 bases not matched to a gene. The CDR3 DNA sequence: TGTGCCAGCAGCCCCGGGACAGGGCTATCTAACTATGGCTACACCTTC. It is translated as CASSPGTGLSNYGYTF.

V gene TRBV25-1 combines with J gene TRBJ2-1, with 10 nucleotides matching TRBD2. Germline V CDR1 and CDR2: MGHDK, SYGVNS. J gave up 0 bases and V 5 bases, and 7 bases lay outside the gene matches. The CDR3 runs to 17 residues. CDR3: CASSKSAGGSSYNEQFF. The CDR3 DNA is TGTGCCAGCAGTAAGTCAGCGGGAGGGAGCTCCTACAATGAGCAGTTCTTC.

This chain joins TRBV9 and TRBJ2-4, with TRBD2 matching 9 bases. Germline V gene sequence: CDR1 SGDLS, CDR2 YYNGEE. This CDR3 is built from 15 residues. The trim removed 3 bases at V and 6 bases at J, leaving 7 bases unmatched. In DNA, the CDR3 is TGTGCCAGCAGCGAGAGGGGACTAGCTTCAAACATTCAGTACTTC. Its protein is CASSERGLASNIQYF.

Details on this clonotype: Mismatch with germline at one junction end may stem from a read error. V usage is TRBV7-9 and J usage is TRBJ2-5, with 9 positions matching TRBD1. CDR3 size: 16 residues. CDR1 and CDR2 (germline): SEHNR, FQNEAQ (reference sequence). The CDR3 nucleotides are TGCGCCAGCAGCCCTAAATTCGGACAGGGGCAAGAGACCCAGTACTTC. It codes for CASSPKFGQGQETQYF.

The rearrangement joins TRBV5-6 to TRBJ1-2; TRBD1 matches 12 bases. This CDR3 has 16 residues. Per germline, CDR1 SGHDT and CDR2 YYEEEE. V trimming: 4 bases; J trimming: 3 bases; junction bases outside the gene matches: 7. The CDR3: CASSRDRGRADYGYTF. The CDR3 DNA is TGTGCCAGCAGCCGGGACAGGGGGCGGGCGGACTATGGCTACACCTTC.

V is TRBV12-3 or TRBV12-4 and J is TRBJ2-5; D may be TRBD1 or TRBD2 (5 bases each). This CDR3 is 15 amino acids long. V was pared by 2 bases and J by 3 bases, with 13 bases between. The CDR3 nucleotides read TGTGCCAGCAGTTTAACTGAGGGGTGGGAAGAGACCCAGTACTTC. This sequence encodes CASSLTEGWEETQYF.

V and J are TRBV7-6 and TRBJ1-5; D remains unclear. This CDR3 region has 16 residues. V was shortened by 1 base and J by 3 bases, with 13 bases between the two germline ends. In germline, CDR1 is SGHVS, CDR2 FNYEAQ. The CDR3: CASSLDQPYPNQPQHF. The CDR3 nucleotides read TGTGCCAGCAGCTTAGATCAGCCCTACCCCAATCAGCCCCAGCATTTT.

V is TRBV20-1 and J is TRBJ2-1; 9 bases are shared with TRBD1. Germline V CDR1 and CDR2: DFQATT, SNEGSKA (reference sequence). This CDR3 comprises 17 residues. Germline trimming cut 6 bases from V and 5 bases from J; bases unmatched to any gene: 17. This CDR3 reads CSAAGTGNSGANNEQFF. CDR3 in DNA: TGCAGTGCCGCCGGGACAGGGAACAGCGGGGCCAACAATGAGCAGTTCTTC.

The chain employs TRBV12-3 or TRBV12-4 and TRBJ2-3; D possibly matches TRBD1 or TRBD2 (5 bases each). With 6 bases removed from V and 4 bases from J, the gap between germline ends came to 17 bases. The CDR3 consists of 15 residues. CDR3 loop: CASRPRGVSPDTQYF. The CDR3 coding sequence is TGTGCCAGCAGACCGAGGGGCGTGAGCCCAGATACGCAGTATTTT.

V gene TRBV28 combines with J gene TRBJ2-5; TRBD2 aligns across 9 bases. Germline-derived CDR1 and CDR2 are MDHEN and SYDVKM. Germline trimming cut 4 bases from V and 7 bases from J; bases unmatched to any gene: 4. This CDR3 has 13 residues. The CDR3: CASSSGTSWTQYF. The CDR3 DNA is TGTGCCAGCAGTTCCGGGACTAGCTGGACCCAGTACTTC.

J is TRBJ2-5 and V is TRBV5-6, with 8 nucleotides matching TRBD2. CDR3 length: 15 residues. J was trimmed by 5 bases and V by 4 bases; bases with no gene match: 10. Germline lookup yields CDR1 SGHDT and CDR2 YYEEEE. DNA for the CDR3: TGTGCCAGCAGCGCTCCGGGACTAGTGAGTGAGACCCAGTACTTC. It is translated as CASSAPGLVSETQYF.

Only a few counts were recorded for this clonotype. The chain is built from TRBV15 and TRBJ2-5; D is ambiguous. Germline V gene lookup returns CDR1 LNHNV and CDR2 YYDKDF (reference sequence). This CDR3 has 14 amino acids. V dropped 1 base and J dropped 2 bases, with 8 bases sitting between them. This chain's CDR3 is CATSRATPQETQYF. CDR3 DNA: TGTGCCACCAGCAGAGCGACACCTCAAGAGACCCAGTACTTC. Full variable domain (outside the CDR3, taken from reference TRBV15 and TRBJ2-5): DAMVIQNPRYQVTQFGKPVTLSCSQTLNHNVMYWYQQKSSQAPKLLFHYYDKDFNNEADTPDNFQSRRPNTSFCFLDIRSPGLGDTAMYLCATSRATPQETQYFGPGTRLLVL.